This TCR beta chain was captured in a study of beta chain features in type 1 diabetes. In total, each donor contributed a single heparinised blood draw that averaged about 110 mL. Expressed TCRB transcripts were sequenced after all isolated RNA was converted to cDNA. The table came from immunoSEQ multiplex PCR; TCRdb's copy has only in-frame clones and leaves some out. The sample lists 550,000 to 850,000 clones, about an eighth occurring once. A note on this clone: The antigen remains unidentified.

Findings and caveats of the study: Among patients with Type 1 diabetes, TCRB CDR3s were moderately but significantly shorter in every one of the four CD4+ subsets. A pattern of fewer insertions and more deletions at VDJ junctions was seen in type 1 diabetes patients.

This TCR derives from a man aged 18 to 29 with type 1 diabetes. Sequencing was carried out using naive CD4+ T cells from blood.

This CDR3 reads CASRWSNTGELFF. Here the CDR3 DNA reads TGTGCCAGTAGATGGTCGAACACCGGGGAGCTGTTTTTT. The rearrangement links TRBV19 to TRBJ2-2; D not resolved. The germline V gene has CDR1 LNHDA and CDR2 SQIVND (reference sequence). Trimming removed 6 bases from V and 0 bases from J, with 5 bases in between. The CDR3 extends over 13 amino acids. The full variable domain, its missing parts supplied by reference TRBV19 and TRBJ2-2, is DGGITQSPKYLFRKEGQNVTLSCEQNLNHDAMYWYRQDPGQGLRLIYYSQIVNDFQKGDIAEGYSVSREKKESFPLTVTSAQKNPTAFYLCASRWSNTGELFFGEGSRLTVL.